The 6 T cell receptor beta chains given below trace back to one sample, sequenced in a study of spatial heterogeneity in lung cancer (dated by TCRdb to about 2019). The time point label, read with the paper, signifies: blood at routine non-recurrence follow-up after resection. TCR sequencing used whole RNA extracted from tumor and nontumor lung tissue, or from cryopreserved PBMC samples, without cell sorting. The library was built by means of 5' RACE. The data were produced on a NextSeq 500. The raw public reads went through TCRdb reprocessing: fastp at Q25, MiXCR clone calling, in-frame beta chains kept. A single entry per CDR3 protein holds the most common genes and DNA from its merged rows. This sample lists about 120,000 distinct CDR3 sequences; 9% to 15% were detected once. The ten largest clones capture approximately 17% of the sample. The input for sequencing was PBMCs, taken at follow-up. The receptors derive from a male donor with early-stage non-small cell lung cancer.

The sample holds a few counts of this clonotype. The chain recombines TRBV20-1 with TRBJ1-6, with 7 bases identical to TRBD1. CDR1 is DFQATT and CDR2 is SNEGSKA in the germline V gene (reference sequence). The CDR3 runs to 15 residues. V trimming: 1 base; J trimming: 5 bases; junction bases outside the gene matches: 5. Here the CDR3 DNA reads TGCAGTGCTAGAGTCGGGACAGTAGATAATTCACCCCTCCACTTT. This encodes CSARVGTVDNSPLHF.

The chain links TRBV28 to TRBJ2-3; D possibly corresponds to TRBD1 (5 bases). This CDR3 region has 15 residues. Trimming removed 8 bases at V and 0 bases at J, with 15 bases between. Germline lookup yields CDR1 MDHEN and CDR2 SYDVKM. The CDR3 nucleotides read TGTGCCAGCCAAAGCAGGGCTCCTAGCACAGATACGCAGTATTTT. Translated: CASQSRAPSTDTQYF.

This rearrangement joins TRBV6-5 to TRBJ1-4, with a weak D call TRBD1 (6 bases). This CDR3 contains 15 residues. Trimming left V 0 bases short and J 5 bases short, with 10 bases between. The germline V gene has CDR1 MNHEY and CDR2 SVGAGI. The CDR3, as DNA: TGTGCCAGCAGTTACTCGGACAGCAACAATGAAAAACTGTTTTTT. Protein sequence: CASSYSDSNNEKLFF.

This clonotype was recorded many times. CDR3 bases: TGCAGTGCTAGAGGACAGGAAAATTCCTACGAGCAGTACTTC. This sequence encodes CSARGQENSYEQYF. The genes are TRBV20-1 and TRBJ2-7; D is perhaps TRBD1 (6 bases). From germline, CDR1 is DFQATT and CDR2 SNEGSKA (reference sequence). This CDR3 region has 14 residues. The V end lost 1 base, the J end lost 1 base, and 11 bases lay between the germline ends.

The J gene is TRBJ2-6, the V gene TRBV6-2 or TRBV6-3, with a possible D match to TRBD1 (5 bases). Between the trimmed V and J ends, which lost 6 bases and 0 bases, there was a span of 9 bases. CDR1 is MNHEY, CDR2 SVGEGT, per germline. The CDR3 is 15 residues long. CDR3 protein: CASRPTASGANVLTF. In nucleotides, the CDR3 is TGTGCCAGCAGACCGACAGCCTCTGGGGCCAACGTCCTGACTTTC.

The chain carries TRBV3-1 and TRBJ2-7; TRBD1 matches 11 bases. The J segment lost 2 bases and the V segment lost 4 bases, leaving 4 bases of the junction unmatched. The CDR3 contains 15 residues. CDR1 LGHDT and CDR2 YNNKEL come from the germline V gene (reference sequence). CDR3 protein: CASSPRDRGTYEQYF. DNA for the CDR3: TGTGCCAGCAGCCCCCGGGACAGGGGGACCTACGAGCAGTACTTC.